This TCR beta chain was sequenced for a study of beta chain features in type 1 diabetes. Across the study: The samples had about 100,000,000 sorted cells examined in all. Study-wide results and limits: For Type 1 diabetes patients, all four CD4+ subsets carried TCRB CDR3s that were moderately but significantly shorter.

Sequencing targeted expressed TCRB transcripts, as all isolated RNA had been reverse transcribed. Data came from immunoSEQ multiplex PCR; TCRdb stores just in-frame clones and leaves some out. The sample lists 150,000 to 200,000 clones, around 63% occurring once. Sampling consisted of one heparinised blood draw per donor, averaging approximately 120 mL. The authors obtained over 95% purity in all sorted populations. In the case of this clone: Its antigen remains unknown.

This clonotype was sampled from a man aged 25 to 45 with type 1 diabetes. Sequenced sample: naive CD4+ T cells from blood.

The DNA for the CDR3 is TGCAGCGCCATAGCGGGGGCCATGTACAATGAGCAGTTCTTC. Its protein product is CSAIAGAMYNEQFF. The gene calls are TRBV29-1 and TRBJ2-1; 9 bases agree with TRBD2. V lost 7 bases to trimming and J lost 4 bases; unmatched junction nucleotides: 8. The CDR3 totals 14 residues. Per germline, CDR1 SQVTM and CDR2 ANQGSEA.